This TCR beta chain was recovered during a study of blood T cell repertoires in COVID-19. Study context: Samples representing acute and convalescent COVID-19 were sourced from the United States, Italy and Spain. T cells, B-cell-depleted T cells, or PBMCs provided the cDNA or gDNA that served as material.

As handled by the study authors: Amplification with reference gene primers provided the estimates of nucleated cell counts. Profiled with immunoSEQ multiplex PCR; TCRdb holds only in-frame clones, not every one. V and J calls and clone size are as listed in that table; D and trimming were resolved from the DNA. The sample carries 130,000 or so clones, around 89% recorded once. CDR3 length equals 11 residues. Germline V lookup: CDR1 LNHDA, CDR2 SQIVND (reference sequence). V lost 8 bases and J 4 bases, leaving 9 bases between the germline ends. This clonotype was sampled from a man aged 50 to 59 with acute or convalescent COVID-19. The J gene is TRBJ2-7, the V gene TRBV19; D may be TRBD1 (5 bases). The sequenced sample was peripheral blood. This CDR3 reads CASQGRYEQYF. In DNA, the CDR3 is TGTGCCAGTCAGGGTCGGTACGAGCAGTACTTC.